These 32 T cell receptor beta chains originate from one sample sequenced in a study of siplizumab effects on memory and regulatory T cells. Profiling relied on immunoSEQ multiplex PCR, and the TCRdb table lists in-frame clones only, not all of them. The data show roughly 56,000 clones, over 85% seen once. The specimen was CD8+ T cells sorted from blood. The source is a human donor in good health.

The chain is built from TRBV29-1 and TRBJ2-7; D uncertain. The CDR3 is made up of 11 amino acids. V lost 7 bases and J lost 3, with 10 bases in between. CDR1 is SQVTM and CDR2 is ANQGSEA in the germline V gene. The DNA of the CDR3 is TGCAGCGCGCGGAAGGACTACGAGCAGTACTTC. Its translation is CSARKDYEQYF.

The chain combines TRBV7-2 with TRBJ2-1; the D is unclear. The CDR3 is 15 amino acids. V dropped 0 bases and J dropped 10 bases, with 16 bases sitting between them. The germline V gene has CDR1 SGHTA and CDR2 FQGNSA. The CDR3 DNA reads TGTGCCAGCAGCTTAGCCCTTTCCTACCCGATAGAGCAGTTCTTC. Protein sequence: CASSLALSYPIEQFF.

The J gene is TRBJ1-1, the V gene TRBV11-2; D possibly corresponds to TRBD1 (5 bases). V lost 5 bases and J lost 4, with 14 bases in between. Germline loops: CDR1 SGHAT, CDR2 FQNNGV. The CDR3 has 14 amino acids. Here the CDR3 DNA reads TGTGCCAGCAGCCTCGGCCCGGGGGTCACTGAAGCTTTCTTT. Translation gives CASSLGPGVTEAFF.

This chain connects TRBV14 to TRBJ1-1; 7 nucleotides align to TRBD1. The V and J ends lost 3 bases and 3 bases, in that order; junction bases with no gene match: 4. The CDR3 is 14 residues long. Germline assignment: CDR1 SGHDN and CDR2 FVKESK. The CDR3 region has the DNA TGTGCCAGCAGCCACTTCAGGGGGTACACTGAAGCTTTCTTT. Translating it yields CASSHFRGYTEAFF.

The rearrangement uses TRBV7-2 and TRBJ1-1, with TRBD1 matching 7 bases. After removal of 6 bases from V and 6 bases from J, the junction contained 4 bases not matched to a gene. Germline V lookup: CDR1 SGHTA, CDR2 FQGNSA. This CDR3 comprises 12 residues. The CDR3 coding sequence is TGTGCCAGCAGTTACAGGGGAGCTGAAGCTTTCTTT. This sequence encodes CASSYRGAEAFF.

J is TRBJ1-2 and V is TRBV7-9, with 11 nucleotides matching TRBD1. Unmatched junction bases numbered 7, after V lost 5 bases and J lost 5 bases. Looked up from germline, CDR1 is SEHNR and CDR2 is FQNEAQ (reference sequence). CDR3 size: 15 residues. CDR3 sequence reads: CASSVSGTGGYGYTF. The CDR3 coding sequence is TGTGCCAGCAGCGTGTCCGGGACAGGGGGATATGGCTACACCTTC.

The V gene is TRBV19, the J gene TRBJ1-6; TRBD1 might be the D (6 bases). The CDR3 has 12 amino acids. Germline values: CDR1 LNHDA, CDR2 SQIVND (reference sequence). The V end was cut by 8 bases, the J end by 10 bases, with 12 bases between. The DNA of the CDR3 is TGTGCCAGTCAGGGGATCTTGTCACCCCTCCACTTT. Its translation: CASQGILSPLHF.

In regard to this clone: This CDR3 is also generated by other DNA sequences in the sample. The chain recombines TRBV4-1 with TRBJ2-7, with TRBD1 matching over 7 bases. The germline V gene has CDR1 MGHRA and CDR2 YSYEKL. The V gene end was trimmed by 1 base and the J gene end by 5 bases; junction bases not matched to a gene: 8. The CDR3 covers 15 residues. Here the CDR3 reads CASSQALQGFDEQYF. CDR3 bases: TGCGCCAGCAGCCAAGCTTTACAGGGGTTCGACGAGCAGTACTTC.

The CDR3 sequence: CASSELRGLAVNEQFF. The DNA for the CDR3 is TGTGCCAGCAGTGAACTTAGGGGACTAGCGGTCAATGAGCAGTTCTTC. V usage is TRBV6-1 and J usage is TRBJ2-1, with 11 bases lining up with TRBD2. V shed 2 bases, J shed 6 bases, and the junction held 6 bases outside the gene matches. This CDR3 contains 16 residues. Germline-derived CDR1 and CDR2 are MNHNS and SASEGT.

The chain links TRBV14 to TRBJ2-3; D is undetermined. The CDR3 totals 12 residues. Trimming took 0 bases from V and 7 from J, leaving 5 bases between them. The germline gives CDR1 SGHDN, CDR2 FVKESK. The CDR3 DNA is TGTGCCAGCAGCCAAGATCCCTATACGCAGTATTTT. Translating gives CASSQDPYTQYF.

The genes are TRBV7-9 and TRBJ2-3, with D unresolved. V shed 3 bases and J shed 1 base, with 14 bases lying between them. The CDR3 covers 16 residues. CDR1 is SEHNR, CDR2 FQNEAQ, per germline (reference sequence). This chain's CDR3 is CASSFFLGSGTDTQYF. The CDR3 DNA is TGTGCCAGCAGCTTTTTTTTAGGGTCGGGCACAGATACGCAGTATTTT.

The chain has TRBV4-1 and TRBJ2-1; a weak D match, TRBD2 (5 bases). The germline V gene has CDR1 MGHRA and CDR2 YSYEKL. The CDR3 runs 16 residues. The V and J ends lost 0 bases and 5 bases respectively, with 14 bases between them. The CDR3 spells CASSQELGGLHNEQFF. The DNA for the CDR3 is TGCGCCAGCAGCCAAGAACTAGGAGGCCTACACAATGAGCAGTTCTTC.

V is TRBV7-9 and J is TRBJ2-7; possibly TRBD2 for D (5 bases). Germline values: CDR1 SEHNR, CDR2 FQNEAQ (reference sequence). CDR3 length equals 13 residues. Trimming left V 6 bases short and J 5 bases short, with 14 bases between. The chain's CDR3 is CASRPSEGHEQYF. CDR3 DNA: TGTGCCAGCAGGCCGAGTGAGGGTCACGAGCAGTACTTC.

V gene TRBV6-6 combines with J gene TRBJ2-5; no reliable D call. Germline V gene lookup returns CDR1 MNHNY and CDR2 SVGAGI (reference sequence). The CDR3 runs 11 residues. V shed 3 bases and J shed 5 bases, with 4 bases lying between them. The CDR3 coding sequence is TGTGCCAGCAGTTATGGGGAGACCCAGTACTTC. Translation: CASSYGETQYF.

The chain links TRBV2 to TRBJ2-7, with TRBD1 matching 8 bases. CDR3 length equals 14 residues. Germline-derived CDR1 and CDR2 are SNHLY and FYNNEI. The V and J ends lost 6 bases and 2 bases, in that order; junction bases with no gene match: 6. This chain's CDR3 is CASRLTTGAYEQYF. The DNA for the CDR3 is TGTGCCAGCAGACTGACGACAGGGGCCTACGAGCAGTACTTC.

This chain joins TRBV27 and TRBJ2-6, with no clear D. With 4 bases removed from V and 2 bases from J, the gap between germline ends came to 9 bases. Germline CDR1 reads MNHEY; CDR2 reads SMNVEV (reference sequence). CDR3 length: 15 residues. CDR3 amino acids: CASSSAATGANVLTF. Here the CDR3 DNA reads TGTGCCAGCAGTTCCGCAGCTACTGGGGCCAACGTCCTGACTTTC.

The rearrangement uses TRBV19 and TRBJ1-1, with 8 nucleotides matching TRBD1. J was trimmed by 6 bases and V by 6 bases; bases with no gene match: 6. Germline CDR1 LNHDA, CDR2 SQIVND (reference sequence). The length of the CDR3 is 13 residues. The chain's CDR3 is CASSYRGQAEAFF. DNA for the CDR3: TGTGCCAGTAGCTACAGGGGACAGGCTGAAGCTTTCTTT.

This clone was seen only once. This chain uses TRBV7-9 with TRBJ2-5; TRBD2 aligns across 11 bases. V lost 5 bases and J lost 1; bases outside the gene matches: 9. CDR3 size: 17 residues. CDR1 is SEHNR and CDR2 is FQNEAQ in the germline V gene (reference sequence). The CDR3 bases are TGTGCCAGCAGCCAAAGAATAGCGGGAGGGCCCCAAGAGACCCAGTACTTC. Encoded protein: CASSQRIAGGPQETQYF. Full variable domain (remainder filled in from reference TRBV7-9 and TRBJ2-5): DTGVSQNPRHKITKRGQNVTFRCDPISEHNRLYWYRQTLGQGPEFLTYFQNEAQLEKSRLLSDRFSAERPKGSFSTLEIQRTEQGDSAMYLCASSQRIAGGPQETQYFGPGTRLLVL.

This chain uses TRBV27 with TRBJ2-5; D is perhaps TRBD1 (6 bases). The length of the CDR3 is 12 residues. The V gene lost 4 bases and the J gene lost 3 bases, with 6 bases spanning the gap. The V gene's germline CDR1 is MNHEY and CDR2 SMNVEV (reference sequence). The CDR3 region has the DNA TGTGCCAGCAGTTGGACAGAAGAGACCCAGTACTTC. This encodes CASSWTEETQYF.

The chain carries TRBV6-5 and TRBJ2-7, with D perhaps TRBD1 (5 bases). The CDR3 contains 12 residues. From germline, CDR1 is MNHEY and CDR2 SVGAGI. Trimming left V 6 bases short and J 3 bases short, with 9 bases between. The CDR3 DNA sequence: TGTGCCAGCAGCTCAGACAGCTACGAGCAGTACTTC. Residues: CASSSDSYEQYF.

The rearrangement joins TRBV4-1 to TRBJ1-1, with 7 bases lining up with TRBD1. CDR3 length: 15 amino acids. V trimming: 6 bases; J trimming: 1 base; junction bases outside the gene matches: 8. Germline CDR1 is MGHRA and CDR2 is YSYEKL. CDR3 sequence (DNA): TGCGCCAGCAGGGTCCGGGACAGCGCGAACACTGAAGCTTTCTTT. It encodes CASRVRDSANTEAFF.

This chain links TRBV9 with TRBJ2-7, with 7 bases matching TRBD2. The germline CDR1 and CDR2 sequences are SGDLS and YYNGEE. Trimming cost V 4 bases and J 2 bases; bases outside gene matches: 6. The CDR3 has 14 amino acids. CDR3 coding DNA: TGTGCCAGCAGCCCACCCAGCGGGACCTACGAGCAGTACTTC. Translated, it gives CASSPPSGTYEQYF.

In this sample, this clone turned up once. The chain has TRBV10-3 and TRBJ2-1, with no clear D. The length of the CDR3 is 15 residues. Germline assignment: CDR1 ENHRY and CDR2 SYGVKD. The V end lost 6 bases, the J end lost 0 bases, and 12 bases lay between the germline ends. CDR3 nucleotide sequence: TGTGCCATCAGCCCAGACTGGAGCTCCTACAATGAGCAGTTCTTC. It yields the protein CAISPDWSSYNEQFF.

V usage is TRBV27 and J usage is TRBJ1-1; the D is unclear. Trimming shortened V by 6 bases and J by 2 bases, and 10 bases separated the two germline ends. Per germline, CDR1 MNHEY and CDR2 SMNVEV (reference sequence). The CDR3 has 13 amino acids. CDR3 loop: CASSFGLNTEAFF. CDR3 nucleotide sequence: TGTGCCAGCAGCTTCGGGCTAAACACTGAAGCTTTCTTT.

The V call is TRBV19, the J call TRBJ2-2; D may match TRBD1 or TRBD2 (5 bases each). CDR3 length equals 14 residues. V lost 11 bases and J lost 5, with 18 bases in between. CDR1 is LNHDA and CDR2 is SQIVND in the germline V gene (reference sequence). The CDR3 protein is CAVERGPGTGELFF. The CDR3 region has the DNA TGTGCCGTCGAGAGGGGCCCGGGGACCGGGGAGCTGTTTTTT.

The gene calls are TRBV30 and TRBJ1-5; D not certain. Trimming took off 5 bases at V and 4 bases at J, with 6 bases between the two ends. This CDR3 comprises 11 residues. CDR1 and CDR2 from the germline V gene are GTSNPN and SVGIG (reference sequence). Here the CDR3 reads CAWGDNQPQHF. CDR3 DNA: TGTGCCTGGGGGGATAATCAGCCCCAGCATTTT.

This clone was counted a few times. CDR3 loop: CASSYSPGSYGYTF. In nucleotides, the CDR3 is TGTGCCAGCAGTTACTCTCCGGGTTCCTATGGCTACACCTTC. This rearrangement joins TRBV6-6 to TRBJ1-2; D uncertain. V lost 0 bases and J 4 bases, leaving 9 bases between the germline ends. Germline CDR1 and CDR2: MNHNY and SVGAGI (reference sequence). CDR3 size: 14 residues.

The rearrangement links TRBV5-1 to TRBJ2-6; possibly TRBD1 for D (5 bases). This CDR3 is 20 amino acids long. Germline-derived CDR1 and CDR2 are SGHRS and YFSETQ. V dropped 1 base and J dropped 0 bases, with 20 bases sitting between them. DNA of the CDR3: TGCGCCAGCAGCTTGAATTTAGGGAACAGGCACTTCTCTGGGGCCAACGTCCTGACTTTC. This encodes CASSLNLGNRHFSGANVLTF.

The CDR3 bases are TGTGCCAGCAGTTTGGCGGGGGGCGGCTACACCTTC. This codes for CASSLAGGGYTF. V and J are TRBV28 and TRBJ1-2, with a tentative D call TRBD1 (6 bases). V lost 3 bases, J lost 8 bases, and 10 bases lay in between. Germline V gene lookup returns CDR1 MDHEN and CDR2 SYDVKM. The CDR3 totals 12 residues.

This chain links TRBV14 with TRBJ1-2; D unresolved. CDR1 is SGHDN, CDR2 FVKESK, per germline. CDR3 length equals 13 residues. Trimming removed 1 base from V and 3 bases from J, with 6 bases in between. CDR3 region: CASSQAGYYGYTF. The CDR3 DNA reads TGTGCCAGCAGCCAAGCAGGCTACTATGGCTACACCTTC.

V and J are TRBV7-9 and TRBJ2-2; no firm D call. The V end lost 6 bases, the J end lost 3 bases, and 20 bases lay between the germline ends. From germline, CDR1 is SEHNR and CDR2 FQNEAQ (reference sequence). The CDR3 covers 17 residues. CDR3 protein: CASSPTSRLVDTGELFF. The CDR3 nucleotides are TGTGCCAGCAGTCCAACATCTAGGCTTGTCGACACCGGGGAGCTGTTTTTT.

The V and J genes are TRBV29-1 and TRBJ1-2, with D uncertain. Trimming cost V 7 bases and J 4 bases, with 10 bases left between them. Germline V lookup: CDR1 SQVTM, CDR2 ANQGSEA. The CDR3 is made up of 11 amino acids. The CDR3 spells CSAPGGYGYTF. The CDR3 DNA reads TGCAGCGCCCCGGGAGGCTATGGCTACACCTTC.